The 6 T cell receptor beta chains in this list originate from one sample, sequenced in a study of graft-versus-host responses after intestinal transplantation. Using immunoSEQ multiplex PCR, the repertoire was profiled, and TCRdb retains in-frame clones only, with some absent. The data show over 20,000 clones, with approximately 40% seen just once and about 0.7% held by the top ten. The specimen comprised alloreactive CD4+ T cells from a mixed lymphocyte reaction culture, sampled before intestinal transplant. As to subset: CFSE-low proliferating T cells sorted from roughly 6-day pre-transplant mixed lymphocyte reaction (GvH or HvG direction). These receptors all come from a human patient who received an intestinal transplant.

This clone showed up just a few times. CDR3 loop: CAKEKRDLYEQYF. CDR3 DNA sequence: TGTGCCAAAGAAAAGCGGGACCTCTACGAGCAGTACTTC. V and J are TRBV15 and TRBJ2-7, with TRBD2 matching over 7 bases. There are 13 residues in the CDR3. CDR1 and CDR2 (germline): LNHNV, YYDKDF (reference sequence). The V segment lost 10 bases and the J segment 3 bases; nucleotides outside the gene matches: 9.

This chain's CDR3 is CASSYSRQVSGANVLTF. DNA for the CDR3: TGCGCCAGCAGCTACTCTAGACAGGTCTCTGGGGCCAACGTCCTGACTTTC. This sequence joins TRBV10-1 and TRBJ2-6, with D possibly TRBD1 on 6 matching bases. V was pared by 6 bases and J by 0 bases, with 15 bases between. Looked up from germline, CDR1 is WNHNN and CDR2 is SYGVQD (reference sequence). This CDR3 comprises 17 residues.

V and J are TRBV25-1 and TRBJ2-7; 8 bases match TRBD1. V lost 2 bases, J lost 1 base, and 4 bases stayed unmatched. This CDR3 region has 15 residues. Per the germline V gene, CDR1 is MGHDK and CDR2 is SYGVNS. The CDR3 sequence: CASSEPGQGSYEQYF. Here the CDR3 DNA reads TGTGCCAGCAGTGAACCCGGACAGGGTTCCTACGAGCAGTACTTC.

CDR3 DNA: TGTGCCAGCAGCCGGCGGAGGGGAGCCTACGAGCAGTACTTC. It is translated as CASSRRRGAYEQYF. The rearrangement uses TRBV11-2 and TRBJ2-7; weak D call: TRBD2 (6 bases). The CDR3 is 14 amino acids. The germline V gene has CDR1 SGHAT and CDR2 FQNNGV. Trimming shortened V by 5 bases and J by 2 bases, and 13 bases separated the two germline ends.

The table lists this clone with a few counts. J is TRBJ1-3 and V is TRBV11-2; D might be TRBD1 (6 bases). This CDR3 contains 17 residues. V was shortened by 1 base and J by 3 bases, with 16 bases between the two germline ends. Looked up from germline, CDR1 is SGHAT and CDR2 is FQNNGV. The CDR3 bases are TGTGCCAGCAGCTTAGGAAACAGGGCTTGGGGTGGAAACACCATATATTTT. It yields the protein CASSLGNRAWGGNTIYF.

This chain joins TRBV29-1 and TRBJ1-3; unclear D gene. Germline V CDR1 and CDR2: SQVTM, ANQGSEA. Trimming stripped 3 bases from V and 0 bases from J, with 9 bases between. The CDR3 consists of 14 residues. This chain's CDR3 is CSVEAGYSGNTIYF. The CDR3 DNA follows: TGCAGCGTTGAGGCGGGTTACTCTGGAAACACCATATATTTT.